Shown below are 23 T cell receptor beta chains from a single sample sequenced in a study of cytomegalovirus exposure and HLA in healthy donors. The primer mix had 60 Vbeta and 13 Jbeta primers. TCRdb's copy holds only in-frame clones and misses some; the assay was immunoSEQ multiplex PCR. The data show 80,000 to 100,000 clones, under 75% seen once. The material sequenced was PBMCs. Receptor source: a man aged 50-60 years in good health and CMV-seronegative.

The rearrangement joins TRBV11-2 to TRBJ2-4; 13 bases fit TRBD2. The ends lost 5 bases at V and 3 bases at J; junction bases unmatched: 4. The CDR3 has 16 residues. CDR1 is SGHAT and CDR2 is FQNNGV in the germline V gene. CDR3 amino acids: CASSPRLAGGKNIQYF. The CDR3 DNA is TGTGCCAGCAGCCCGCGACTAGCGGGGGGCAAAAACATTCAGTACTTC. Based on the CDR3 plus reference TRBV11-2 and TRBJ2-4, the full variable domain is EAGVAQSPRYKIIEKRQSVAFWCNPISGHATLYWYQQILGQGPKLLIQFQNNGVVDDSQLPKDRFSAERLKGVDSTLKIQPAKLEDSAVYLCASSPRLAGGKNIQYFGAGTRLSVL.

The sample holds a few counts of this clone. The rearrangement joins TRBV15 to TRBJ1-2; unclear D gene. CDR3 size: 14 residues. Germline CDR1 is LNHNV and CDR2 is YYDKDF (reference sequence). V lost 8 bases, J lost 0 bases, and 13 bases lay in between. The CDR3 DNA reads TGTGCCACCCGACCCCCGGGTACTAACTATGGCTACACCTTC. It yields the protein CATRPPGTNYGYTF.

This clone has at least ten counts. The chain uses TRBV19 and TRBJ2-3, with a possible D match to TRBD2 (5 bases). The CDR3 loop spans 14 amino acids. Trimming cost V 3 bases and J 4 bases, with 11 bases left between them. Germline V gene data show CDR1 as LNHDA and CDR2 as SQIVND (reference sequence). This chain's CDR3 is CASSIALVSDTQYF. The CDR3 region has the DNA TGTGCCAGTAGTATCGCACTAGTTTCAGATACGCAGTATTTT.

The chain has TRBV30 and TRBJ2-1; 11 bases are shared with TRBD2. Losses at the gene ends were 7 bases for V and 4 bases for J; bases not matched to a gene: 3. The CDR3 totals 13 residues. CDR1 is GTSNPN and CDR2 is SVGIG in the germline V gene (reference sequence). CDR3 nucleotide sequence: TGTGCCTTGACTAGCGGGAATTACAATGAGCAGTTCTTC. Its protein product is CALTSGNYNEQFF.

The CDR3 loop reads CASRKLAGGENEQFF. CDR3 DNA sequence: TGTGCCAGCAGGAAACTAGCGGGAGGAGAGAATGAGCAGTTCTTC. The genes are TRBV14 and TRBJ2-1, with 12 positions matching TRBD2. Germline loops: CDR1 SGHDN, CDR2 FVKESK. V was clipped by 6 bases and J by 7 bases; unmatched bases: 7. This CDR3 spans 15 amino acids.

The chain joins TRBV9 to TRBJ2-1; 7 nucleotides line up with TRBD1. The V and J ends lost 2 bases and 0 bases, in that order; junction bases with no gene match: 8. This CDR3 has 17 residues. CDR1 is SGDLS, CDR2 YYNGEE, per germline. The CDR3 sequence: CASSVWPDRVSYNEQFF. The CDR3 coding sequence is TGTGCCAGCAGCGTTTGGCCCGACAGGGTCTCCTACAATGAGCAGTTCTTC.

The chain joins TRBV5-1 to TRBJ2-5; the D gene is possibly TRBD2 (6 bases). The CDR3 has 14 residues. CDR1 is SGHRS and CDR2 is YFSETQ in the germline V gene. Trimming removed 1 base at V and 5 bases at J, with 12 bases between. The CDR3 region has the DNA TGCGCCAGCAGCTTGTTACTAGCAGGGGAGACCCAGTACTTC. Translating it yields CASSLLLAGETQYF. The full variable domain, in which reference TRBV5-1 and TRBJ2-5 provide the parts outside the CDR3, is KAGVTQTPRYLIKTRGQQVTLSCSPISGHRSVSWYQQTPGQGLQFLFEYFSETQRNKGNFPGRFSGRQFSNSRSEMNVSTLELGDSALYLCASSLLLAGETQYFGPGTRLLVL.

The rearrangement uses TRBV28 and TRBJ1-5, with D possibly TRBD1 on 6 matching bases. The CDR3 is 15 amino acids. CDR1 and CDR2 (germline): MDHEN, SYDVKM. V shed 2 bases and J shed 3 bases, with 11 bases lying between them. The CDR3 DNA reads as TGTGCCAGCAGTTTACTGACAGGCCTCAATCAGCCCCAGCATTTT. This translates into CASSLLTGLNQPQHF.

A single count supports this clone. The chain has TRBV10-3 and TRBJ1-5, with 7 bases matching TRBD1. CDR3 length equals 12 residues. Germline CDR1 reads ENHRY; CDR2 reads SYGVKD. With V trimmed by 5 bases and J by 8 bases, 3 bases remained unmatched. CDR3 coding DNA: TGTGCCATCAGTCGACAGGGTGAGCCCCAGCATTTT. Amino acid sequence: CAISRQGEPQHF.

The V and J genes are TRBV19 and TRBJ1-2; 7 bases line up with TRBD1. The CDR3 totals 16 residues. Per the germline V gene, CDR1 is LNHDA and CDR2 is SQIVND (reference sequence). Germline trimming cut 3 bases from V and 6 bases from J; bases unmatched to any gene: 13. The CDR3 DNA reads TGTGCCAGTAGTATCCGGGGACAGTTGACCCGCGATGGCTACACCTTC. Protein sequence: CASSIRGQLTRDGYTF.

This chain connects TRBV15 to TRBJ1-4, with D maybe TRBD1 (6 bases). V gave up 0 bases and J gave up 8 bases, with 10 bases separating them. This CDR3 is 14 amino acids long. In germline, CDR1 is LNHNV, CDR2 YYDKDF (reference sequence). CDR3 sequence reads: CATSRDRGGEKLFF. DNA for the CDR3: TGTGCCACCAGCAGAGACAGGGGAGGGGAAAAACTGTTTTTT.

The CDR3 region is CSAGSSGQETQYF. In DNA form, the CDR3 reads TGCAGCGCGGGATCTAGCGGCCAAGAGACCCAGTACTTC. The chain carries TRBV29-1 and TRBJ2-5, with 7 bases aligning to TRBD2. CDR3 length: 13 residues. Trimming removed 7 bases from V and 1 base from J; junction bases left unmatched: 6. Looked up from germline, CDR1 is SQVTM and CDR2 is ANQGSEA.

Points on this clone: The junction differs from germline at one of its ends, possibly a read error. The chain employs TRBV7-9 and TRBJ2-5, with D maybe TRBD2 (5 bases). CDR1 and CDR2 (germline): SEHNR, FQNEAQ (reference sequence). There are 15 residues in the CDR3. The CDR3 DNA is TGTTCCAGCAGCCCAGGAGGCAGAAAGGAAGAGACCCAGTACTTC. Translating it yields CSSSPGGRKEETQYF.

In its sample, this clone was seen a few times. In DNA form, the CDR3 reads TGCGCCAGCAGCTTGGGACAGGGGGACGAGCAGTTCTTC. It translates to CASSLGQGDEQFF. The chain has TRBV5-1 and TRBJ2-1; 9 nucleotides agree with TRBD1. The germline gives CDR1 SGHRS, CDR2 YFSETQ. The trim removed 0 bases at V and 10 bases at J, leaving 2 bases unmatched. CDR3 size: 13 residues.

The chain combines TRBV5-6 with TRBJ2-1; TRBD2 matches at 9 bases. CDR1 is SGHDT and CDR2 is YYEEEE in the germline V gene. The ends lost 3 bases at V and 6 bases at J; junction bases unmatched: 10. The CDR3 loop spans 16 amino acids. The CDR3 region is CASSWVAGEHVNEQFF. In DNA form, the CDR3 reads TGTGCCAGCAGCTGGGTAGCGGGAGAGCATGTCAATGAGCAGTTCTTC.

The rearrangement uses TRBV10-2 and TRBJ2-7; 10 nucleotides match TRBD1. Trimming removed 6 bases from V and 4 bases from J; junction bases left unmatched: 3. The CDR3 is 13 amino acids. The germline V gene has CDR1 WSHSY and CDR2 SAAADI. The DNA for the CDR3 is TGCGCCAGCAGAGACAGGGGGCCGTACGAGCAGTACTTC. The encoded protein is CASRDRGPYEQYF.

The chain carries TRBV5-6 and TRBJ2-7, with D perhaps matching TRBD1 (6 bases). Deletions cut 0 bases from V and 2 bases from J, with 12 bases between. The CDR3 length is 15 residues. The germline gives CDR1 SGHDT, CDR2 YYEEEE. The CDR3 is CASSLGGQGAYEQYF. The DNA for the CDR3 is TGTGCCAGCAGCTTGGGGGGGCAGGGTGCCTACGAGCAGTACTTC.

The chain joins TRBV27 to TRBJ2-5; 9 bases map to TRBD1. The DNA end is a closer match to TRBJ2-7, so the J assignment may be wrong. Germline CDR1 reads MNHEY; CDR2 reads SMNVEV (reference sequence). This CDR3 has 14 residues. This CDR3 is CASSPDRGIYEQYF. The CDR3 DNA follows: TGTGCCAGCAGTCCGGACAGGGGTATCTACGAGCAGTACTTC.

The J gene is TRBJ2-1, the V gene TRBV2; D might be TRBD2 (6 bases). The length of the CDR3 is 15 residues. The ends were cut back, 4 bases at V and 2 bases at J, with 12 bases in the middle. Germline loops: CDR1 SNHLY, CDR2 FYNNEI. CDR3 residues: CASSGRANAYNEQFF. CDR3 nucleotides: TGTGCCAGCAGTGGGAGGGCTAATGCCTACAATGAGCAGTTCTTC.

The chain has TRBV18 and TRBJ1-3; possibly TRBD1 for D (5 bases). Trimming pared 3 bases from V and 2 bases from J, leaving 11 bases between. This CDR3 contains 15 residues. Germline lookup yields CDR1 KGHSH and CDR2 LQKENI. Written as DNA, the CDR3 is TGTGCCAGCTCACCCCAGGGAAATACTGGAAACACCATATATTTT. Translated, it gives CASSPQGNTGNTIYF.

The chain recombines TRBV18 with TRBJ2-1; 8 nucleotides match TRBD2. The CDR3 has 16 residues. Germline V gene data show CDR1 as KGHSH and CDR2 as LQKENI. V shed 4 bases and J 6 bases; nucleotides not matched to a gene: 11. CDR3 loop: CASSLQWRGVVNEQFF. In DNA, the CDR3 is TGTGCCAGCTCACTTCAGTGGCGGGGGGTGGTCAATGAGCAGTTCTTC. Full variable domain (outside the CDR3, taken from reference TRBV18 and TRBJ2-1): NAGVMQNPRHLVRRRGQEARLRCSPMKGHSHVYWYRQLPEEGLKFMVYLQKENIIDESGMPKERFSAEFPKEGPSILRIQQVVRGDSAAYFCASSLQWRGVVNEQFFGPGTRLTVL.

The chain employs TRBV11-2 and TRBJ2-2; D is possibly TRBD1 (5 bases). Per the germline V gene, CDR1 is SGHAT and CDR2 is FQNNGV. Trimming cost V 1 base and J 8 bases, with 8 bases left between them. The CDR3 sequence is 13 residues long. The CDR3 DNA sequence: TGTGCCAGCAGCTTAGTTGGGGCTGGGGAGCTGTTTTTT. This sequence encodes CASSLVGAGELFF.

CDR3 nucleotides: TGTGCCAGCTCACTCCCCCAGGGGGTAGGGCAGTTCTTC. Translating gives CASSLPQGVGQFF. The rearrangement links TRBV18 to TRBJ2-1, with 7 bases lining up with TRBD1. The CDR3 length is 13 residues. CDR1 is KGHSH, CDR2 LQKENI, per germline. With 4 bases clipped from V and 12 bases from J, the junction kept 9 bases outside the gene matches.